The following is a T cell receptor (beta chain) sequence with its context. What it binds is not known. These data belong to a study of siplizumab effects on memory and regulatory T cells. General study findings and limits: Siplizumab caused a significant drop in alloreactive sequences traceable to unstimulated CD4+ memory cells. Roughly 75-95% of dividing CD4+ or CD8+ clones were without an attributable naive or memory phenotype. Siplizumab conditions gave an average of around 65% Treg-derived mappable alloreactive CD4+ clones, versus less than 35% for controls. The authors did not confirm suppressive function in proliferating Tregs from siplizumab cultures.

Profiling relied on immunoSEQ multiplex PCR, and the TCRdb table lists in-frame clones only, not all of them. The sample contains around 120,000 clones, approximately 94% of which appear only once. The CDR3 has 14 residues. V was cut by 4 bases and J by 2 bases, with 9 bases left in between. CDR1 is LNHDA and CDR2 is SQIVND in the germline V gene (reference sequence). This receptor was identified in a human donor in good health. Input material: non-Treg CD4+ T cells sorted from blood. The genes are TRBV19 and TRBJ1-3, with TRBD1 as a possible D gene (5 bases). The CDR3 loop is CASSNDRTGNTIYF. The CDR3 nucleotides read TGTGCCAGTAGTAACGACAGAACTGGAAACACCATATATTTT.